This T cell receptor (beta chain) stems from a study of blood T cell repertoires in COVID-19. Across the whole study: Sites in the United States, Italy and Spain provided acute and convalescent COVID-19 samples.

Cohorts were based on clinical histories the participants reported. The study recruited exposed participants who had met a COVID-19 case within 2 weeks before entry. Here immunoSEQ multiplex PCR was the method, and the copy in TCRdb shows in-frame clones only, minus some. Of hundreds of thousands of clones in the sample, 85% to 90% were seen once. This CDR3 is built from 17 residues. V lost 4 bases, J lost 5 bases, and 12 bases stayed unmatched. Germline CDR1 and CDR2: SGHKS and YYEKEE (reference sequence). Only one count was recorded for this clone. The specimen was PBMCs or T cells enriched from blood (not recorded which). This chain joins TRBV5-5 and TRBJ1-4, with 9 nucleotides matching TRBD1. This clonotype was sampled from a man aged 45 to 65 who had been exposed to COVID-19. CDR3 residues: CASSQLPGQGTNEKLFF. The CDR3 nucleotides read TGTGCCAGCAGCCAATTACCGGGACAGGGAACAAATGAAAAACTGTTTTTT.